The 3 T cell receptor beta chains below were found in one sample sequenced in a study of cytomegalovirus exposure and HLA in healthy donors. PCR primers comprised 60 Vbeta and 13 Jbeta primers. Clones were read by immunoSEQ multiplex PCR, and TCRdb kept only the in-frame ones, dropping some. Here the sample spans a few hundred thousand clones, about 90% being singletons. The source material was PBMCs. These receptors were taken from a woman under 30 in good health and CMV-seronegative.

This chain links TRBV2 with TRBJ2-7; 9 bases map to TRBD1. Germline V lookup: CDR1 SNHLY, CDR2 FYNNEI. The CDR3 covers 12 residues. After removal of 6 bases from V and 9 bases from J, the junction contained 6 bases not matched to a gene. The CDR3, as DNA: TGTGCCAGCAGCGTACAGGGGGCAGGGCAGTACTTC. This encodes CASSVQGAGQYF.

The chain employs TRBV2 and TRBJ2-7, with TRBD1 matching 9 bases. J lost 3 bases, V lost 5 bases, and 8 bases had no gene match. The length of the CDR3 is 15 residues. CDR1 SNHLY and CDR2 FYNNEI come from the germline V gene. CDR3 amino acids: CASSPRQGVLYEQYF. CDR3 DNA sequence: TGTGCCAGCAGTCCTAGACAGGGGGTTCTCTACGAGCAGTACTTC.

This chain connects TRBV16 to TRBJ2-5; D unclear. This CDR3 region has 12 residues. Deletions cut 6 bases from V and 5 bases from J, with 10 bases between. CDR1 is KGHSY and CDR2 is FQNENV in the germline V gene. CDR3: CASSPAGETQYF. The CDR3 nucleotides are TGTGCCAGCAGTCCGGCCGGGGAGACCCAGTACTTC.